The following is a T cell receptor beta chain sequence with its context. Using its own MiXCR run on the RT-PCR reads, TCRdb lists one record per CDR3 protein. The sample consists of approximately 200,000 distinct CDR3 sequences, 11% to 15% of them appearing once. The entry originates in a study of patients and donors after allogeneic stem cell transplantation. This receptor was taken from a human donor who was either an allogeneic HSCT recipient or a stem cell or donor lymphocyte infusion donor (not recorded which). It is not recorded whose cells these are; they may come from a transplant donor. The material sequenced was blood, either unsorted or a sorted T cell fraction (not recorded which).

CDR3 in amino acids: CSARDHMGGYQQPQHF. Here the CDR3 DNA reads TGCAGTGCTAGAGATCATATGGGGGGCTATCAACAGCCCCAGCATTTT. The chain uses TRBV20-1 and TRBJ1-5, with a tentative D call TRBD1 (6 bases). Trimming stripped 0 bases from V and 7 bases from J, with 19 bases between. CDR3 length: 16 amino acids. Germline assignment: CDR1 DFQATT and CDR2 SNEGSKA (reference sequence).